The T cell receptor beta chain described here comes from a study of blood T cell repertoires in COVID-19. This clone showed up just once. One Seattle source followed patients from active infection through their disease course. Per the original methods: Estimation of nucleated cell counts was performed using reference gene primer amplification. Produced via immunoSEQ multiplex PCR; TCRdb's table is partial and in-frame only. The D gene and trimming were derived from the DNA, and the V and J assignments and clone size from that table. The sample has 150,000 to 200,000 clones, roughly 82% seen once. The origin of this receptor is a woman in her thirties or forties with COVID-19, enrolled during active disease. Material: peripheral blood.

The CDR3: CASADRQNTIYF. The CDR3 coding sequence is TGTGCCAGTGCGGACAGGCAAAACACCATATATTTT. The chain is built from TRBV19 and TRBJ1-3; TRBD1 matches 7 bases. The CDR3 length is 12 residues. CDR1 and CDR2 from the germline V gene are LNHDA and SQIVND (reference sequence). V shed 8 bases and J 6 bases; nucleotides not matched to a gene: 4.